This TCR beta chain was sequenced during a study of OX40 agonist ivuxolimab in advanced cancers. The germline CDR1 and CDR2 sequences are MNHNS and SASEGT. V was pared by 2 bases and J by 4 bases, with 9 bases of the junction left unmatched. The CDR3 runs to 16 residues. Only in-frame clones appear in the TCRdb table, and some are missing; sequencing was by immunoSEQ multiplex PCR. The table includes about 19,000 clones, 70% to 75% detected once. The TCR comes from an adult with an advanced solid tumor such as melanoma, head and neck, liver or kidney cancer. The input for sequencing was CD4+ or CD8+ T cells sorted from blood, taken in a trial of the OX40 agonist ivuxolimab. The gene calls are TRBV6-1 and TRBJ1-2, with TRBD1 matching 8 bases. The CDR3 loop reads CASSEPLWTGTYGYTF. In DNA, the CDR3 is TGTGCCAGCAGTGAACCCCTTTGGACAGGGACCTATGGCTACACCTTC.